Presented here are 5 T cell receptor beta chains from one specimen sequenced in a study of T cells in Graves' hyperthyroidism and ophthalmopathy. RNA transcripts yielded amplified TCR beta CDR3 regions. Primed by the HTBI set, a first-round RT-PCR was run on the TCR CDR3. In TCRdb, the multiplex PCR reads were re-called with MiXCR into one record per CDR3 protein. The table includes approximately 400,000 distinct CDR3 sequences, less than 20% detected once. Material for sequencing was blood. The receptors originated from a woman between 18 and 29 years old with Graves' hyperthyroidism that later progressed to Graves' ophthalmopathy.

The chain links TRBV30 to TRBJ2-1, with D perhaps matching TRBD2 (6 bases). CDR1 is GTSNPN, CDR2 SVGIG, per germline (reference sequence). The CDR3 length is 15 residues. V was trimmed by 4 bases and J by 5 bases, leaving 18 bases between them. The CDR3 nucleotides are TGTGCCTGGAACCGGGGCGCTAGCGACCACAATGAGCAGTTCTTC. Its translation is CAWNRGASDHNEQFF.

This chain links TRBV30 with TRBJ1-1; D gene uncertain. The V and J ends lost 3 bases and 0 bases respectively, with 2 bases between them. Germline CDR1 is GTSNPN and CDR2 is SVGIG (reference sequence). The CDR3 is 11 residues long. In DNA, the CDR3 is TGTGCCTGGAGCATGAACACTGAAGCTTTCTTT. Its translation is CAWSMNTEAFF.

In its sample, this clonotype was seen many times. The genes are TRBV7-6 and TRBJ2-7; D could derive from TRBD1 or TRBD2 (6 bases each). CDR3 length equals 15 residues. Germline V gene data show CDR1 as SGHVS and CDR2 as FNYEAQ. V lost 1 base and J lost 3, with 13 bases in between. Here the CDR3 DNA reads TGTGCCAGCAGCTTAGTGGGGGGCGAATTCTACGAGCAGTACTTC. Residues: CASSLVGGEFYEQYF.

The chain carries TRBV20-1 and TRBJ2-4; either TRBD1 or TRBD2 may supply D (5 bases each). Germline V gene data show CDR1 as DFQATT and CDR2 as SNEGSKA (reference sequence). Trimming cost V 5 bases and J 5 bases, with 19 bases left between them. The CDR3 spans 15 residues. As DNA, the CDR3 is TGCAGTGCTTGGGGACCCACCACAGACCAAAACATTCAGTACTTC. As protein: CSAWGPTTDQNIQYF.

The CDR3 bases are TGTGCCTGGGCGCTTGGGACGTCTACCTACGAGCAGTACTTC. Translation gives CAWALGTSTYEQYF. The chain combines TRBV30 with TRBJ2-7; the D gene could be TRBD1 or TRBD2 (5 bases each). CDR1 and CDR2 from the germline V gene are GTSNPN and SVGIG (reference sequence). The CDR3 spans 14 residues. V was pared by 5 bases and J by 2 bases, with 16 bases between.